One sample yielded the 6 T cell receptor beta chains listed below, sequenced in a study of blood T cells in healthy people across ages. Together with a sample-barcoded 5' primer, a J-beta primer mix was included in a second PCR lasting about 6 to 11 cycles. TCRdb analysed the 5' RACE reads with MiXCR anew, one entry per CDR3 protein. This table has 1.5 million or so distinct CDR3 sequences, 35% to 45% appearing once. Sequencing used blood. All receptors derive from a woman in her late teens or twenties in good health.

The chain couples TRBV6-5 to TRBJ2-7; D perhaps matches TRBD1 (5 bases). Deletions cut 4 bases from V and 0 bases from J, with 19 bases between. This CDR3 region has 17 residues. Looked up from germline, CDR1 is MNHEY and CDR2 is SVGAGI. CDR3 nucleotide sequence: TGTGCCAGCAGTTTTTCGGCGTGGCGACAGACCTCCTACGAGCAGTACTTC. Translating gives CASSFSAWRQTSYEQYF.

The CDR3 region has the DNA TGTGCCAGCAGAGTCCTGACTAGCCCAGACTACGAGCAGTACTTC. It specifies CASRVLTSPDYEQYF. The rearrangement uses TRBV27 and TRBJ2-7, with 7 positions matching TRBD2. This CDR3 has 15 residues. Germline values: CDR1 MNHEY, CDR2 SMNVEV (reference sequence). The V gene end was trimmed by 6 bases and the J gene end by 3 bases; junction bases not matched to a gene: 11.

The chain links TRBV29-1 to TRBJ2-7; D remains ambiguous. Germline V lookup: CDR1 SQVTM, CDR2 ANQGSEA. This CDR3 is built from 13 residues. Trimming removed 4 bases at V and 2 bases at J, with 12 bases between. The CDR3 nucleotides are TGCAGCGTTGTACCGAGTGGGCCCTACGAGCAGTACTTC. This encodes CSVVPSGPYEQYF.

This clonotype was counted a few times. J is TRBJ1-2 and V is TRBV9; D perhaps matches TRBD1 (5 bases). CDR1 and CDR2 (germline): SGDLS, YYNGEE. Trimming stripped 0 bases from V and 4 bases from J, with 13 bases between. This CDR3 is built from 15 residues. CDR3 loop: CASSVEPTAFYGYTF. CDR3 sequence (DNA): TGTGCCAGCAGCGTAGAGCCGACAGCGTTCTATGGCTACACCTTC.

The table lists this clonotype with a few counts. The gene calls are TRBV20-1 and TRBJ2-3; maybe TRBD1 (5 bases). Trimming took off 1 base at V and 3 bases at J, with 11 bases between the two ends. Germline loops: CDR1 DFQATT, CDR2 SNEGSKA (reference sequence). This CDR3 is 14 amino acids long. The CDR3, as DNA: TGCAGTGCTAGAGTTGATAGGGGAACAGATACGCAGTATTTT. This codes for CSARVDRGTDTQYF.

This clonotype was observed a handful of times. The chain couples TRBV12-3 or TRBV12-4 to TRBJ1-2; D may be TRBD1 (5 bases). V dropped 4 bases and J dropped 4 bases, with 16 bases sitting between them. This CDR3 has 15 amino acids. CDR3 residues: CASSYSGTQLYGYTF. As DNA, the CDR3 is TGTGCCAGCAGTTATTCCGGGACGCAACTCTATGGCTACACCTTC.